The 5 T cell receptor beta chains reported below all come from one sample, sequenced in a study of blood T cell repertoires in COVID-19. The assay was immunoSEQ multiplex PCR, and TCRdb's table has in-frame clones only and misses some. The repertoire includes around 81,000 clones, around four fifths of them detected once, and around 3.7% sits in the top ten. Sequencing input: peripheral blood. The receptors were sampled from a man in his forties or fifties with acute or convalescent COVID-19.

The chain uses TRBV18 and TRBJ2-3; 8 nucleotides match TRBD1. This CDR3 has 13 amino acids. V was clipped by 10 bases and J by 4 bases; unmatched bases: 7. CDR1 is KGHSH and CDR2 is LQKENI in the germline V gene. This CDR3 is CATRGQGADTQYF. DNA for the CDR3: TGTGCCACCCGAGGACAGGGCGCAGATACGCAGTATTTT.

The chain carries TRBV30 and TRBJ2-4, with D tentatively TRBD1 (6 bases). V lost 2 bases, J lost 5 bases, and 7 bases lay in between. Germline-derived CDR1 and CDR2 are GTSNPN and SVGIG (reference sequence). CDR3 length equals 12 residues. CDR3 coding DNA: TGTGCCTGGAGTCCAGGGGAAAACATTCAGTACTTC. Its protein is CAWSPGENIQYF.

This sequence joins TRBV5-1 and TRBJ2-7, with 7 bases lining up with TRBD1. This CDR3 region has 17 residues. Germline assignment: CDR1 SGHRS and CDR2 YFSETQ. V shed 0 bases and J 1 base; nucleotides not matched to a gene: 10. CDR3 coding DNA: TGCGCCAGCAGCTTGGGTTTAGGGGGCACAACGTCCTACGAGCAGTACTTC. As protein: CASSLGLGGTTSYEQYF.

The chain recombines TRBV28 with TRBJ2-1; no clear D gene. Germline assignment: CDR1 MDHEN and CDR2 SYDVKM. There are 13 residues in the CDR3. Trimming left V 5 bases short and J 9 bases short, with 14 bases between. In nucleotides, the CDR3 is TGTGCCAGCAGTCAAACGCCCGGTGGTGAGCAGTTCTTC. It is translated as CASSQTPGGEQFF.

The CDR3 DNA is TGTGCCAGTAGAGACGGACAGGGAGTTAACGAGCAGTACTTC. Translating it yields CASRDGQGVNEQYF. V is TRBV19 and J is TRBJ2-7; 8 bases are shared with TRBD1. Unmatched junction bases numbered 9, after V lost 6 bases and J lost 5 bases. This CDR3 is 14 amino acids long. Germline V gene data show CDR1 as LNHDA and CDR2 as SQIVND (reference sequence).